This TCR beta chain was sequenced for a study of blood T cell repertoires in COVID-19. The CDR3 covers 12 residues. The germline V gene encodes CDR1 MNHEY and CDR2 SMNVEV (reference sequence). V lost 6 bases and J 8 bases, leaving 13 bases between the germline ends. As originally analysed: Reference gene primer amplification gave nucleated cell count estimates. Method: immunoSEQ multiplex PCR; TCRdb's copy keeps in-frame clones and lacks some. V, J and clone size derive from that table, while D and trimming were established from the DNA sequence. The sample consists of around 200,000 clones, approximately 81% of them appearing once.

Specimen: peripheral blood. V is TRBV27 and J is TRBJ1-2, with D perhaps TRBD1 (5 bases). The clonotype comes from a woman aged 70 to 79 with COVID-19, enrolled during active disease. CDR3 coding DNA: TGTGCCAGCAGCCCCCAGGGTGGAGGCTACACCTTC. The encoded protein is CASSPQGGGYTF.